The TCR beta chain under discussion was sequenced for a study of human T cells and chemical hapten exposure. MiXCR, run by TCRdb on the RACE reads, gives a single entry per CDR3 protein. Of tens of thousands of distinct CDR3 sequences in the sample, 8.5% to 9% were seen once. Sample time point: patch test 2, 6 weeks after DPC sensitization. The treatment denotes: therapeutic diphenylcyclopropenone sensitization with weekly scalp DPC. Prior to each patch test being applied, blood was drawn. Trimming at V came to 6 bases and at J to 1 base, leaving 10 bases not matched to a gene. Germline V gene lookup returns CDR1 MNHNY and CDR2 SVGAGI (reference sequence). The CDR3 totals 17 residues. In this sample, this clonotype turned up many times.

The sequencing used whole blood, collected in connection with sensitization to the hapten diphenylcyclopropenone (DPC). The sequence was obtained from a woman aged 50 to 60 with alopecia areata. Some clones in this sample may be carry-over from other donors' samples. The V gene is TRBV6-6, the J gene TRBJ2-2, with 8 bases fitting TRBD2. The CDR3 here is CASSSTSLAGNTGELFF. The CDR3 DNA follows: TGTGCCAGCAGCTCGACCTCCCTAGCGGGGAACACCGGGGAGCTGTTTTTT.